The sequence of this T cell receptor beta chain was determined in a study of CD8 T cells in Susac syndrome. It was with random hexamers that 0.5 to 1 ug RNA was reverse transcribed. Amplification of TCR beta CDR3 by immunoSEQ multiplex PCR spanned 54 Vbeta and 13 Jbeta. One entry per CDR3 protein, called by TCRdb with MiXCR from the immunoSEQ multiplex PCR reads. This repertoire shows hundreds of thousands of distinct CDR3 sequences, around 93% found once; its top ten account for 0.065% to 0.08%. CD8+ and CD4+ T cells from blood underwent TCR beta sequencing. Looked up from germline, CDR1 is SGHNT and CDR2 is YYREEE (reference sequence). V lost 4 bases, J lost 3 bases, and 2 bases stayed unmatched. This CDR3 is 13 amino acids long.

This TCR was sampled from a human donor with multiple sclerosis. Material for sequencing was CD4+ T cells from PBMCs. The V gene is TRBV5-4, the J gene TRBJ2-3; 7 bases agree with TRBD1. The CDR3 DNA reads as TGTGCCAGCAGCAAGACAGGGACAGATACGCAGTATTTT. It codes for CASSKTGTDTQYF.